Presented here are 27 T cell receptor beta chains from one specimen sequenced in a study of CD4 T cells in relation to SARS-CoV-2 and coronaviruses. Unexposed donor CD4+ T cells date from about 2011-2018, before the COVID-19 pandemic. Isolation of CD4+ T cells took place after 10 days in culture. No antigen has been assigned to these receptors. The method was immunoSEQ multiplex PCR; TCRdb's version includes in-frame clones alone and lacks a portion of them. Altogether some 26,000 clones are present, more than 60% being singletons, with the ten largest covering around 19%. The specimen was CD4+ T cells from PBMCs, cultured in vitro. The source is a human donor in good health.

The chain has TRBV27 and TRBJ1-5; D ambiguous. Germline-derived CDR1 and CDR2 are MNHEY and SMNVEV (reference sequence). This CDR3 contains 15 residues. The V end was cut by 4 bases, the J end by 3 bases, with 13 bases between. The DNA for the CDR3 is TGTGCCAGCAGTTGTACCCGGGAGATCAATCAGCCCCAGCATTTT. This encodes CASSCTREINQPQHF.

The sample holds one count of this clone. This chain connects TRBV6-5 to TRBJ2-7; possibly TRBD1 or TRBD2 for D (5 bases each). This CDR3 is built from 14 residues. The V gene's germline CDR1 is MNHEY and CDR2 SVGAGI. V lost 2 bases and J lost 5, with 13 bases in between. CDR3 in DNA: TGTGCCAGCAGTTACGCACGGCAGGGACACGAGCAGTACTTC. Its translation: CASSYARQGHEQYF.

The rearrangement links TRBV6-5 to TRBJ1-4; D may be TRBD1 (6 bases). This CDR3 contains 14 residues. Germline lookup yields CDR1 MNHEY and CDR2 SVGAGI. The V end was cut by 0 bases, the J end by 7 bases, with 9 bases between. CDR3 protein: CASSYSADSEKLFF. The CDR3, as DNA: TGTGCCAGCAGTTACTCGGCGGACAGTGAAAAACTGTTTTTT.

This clone was detected once. The chain employs TRBV6-5 and TRBJ2-5, with 7 bases lining up with TRBD1. This CDR3 spans 13 amino acids. The V segment lost 6 bases and the J segment 5 bases; nucleotides outside the gene matches: 6. Per the germline V gene, CDR1 is MNHEY and CDR2 is SVGAGI. The CDR3 reads CASSPTGDETQYF. The CDR3 bases are TGTGCCAGCAGCCCCACAGGGGACGAGACCCAGTACTTC.

The chain couples TRBV6-4 to TRBJ2-3; 9 nucleotides agree with TRBD2. Trimming removed 4 bases from V and 0 bases from J; junction bases left unmatched: 8. This CDR3 region has 17 residues. Germline V gene data show CDR1 as MRHNA and CDR2 as SNTAGT. CDR3 sequence (DNA): TGTGCCAGCAGTGGGATAGCGGGAGCGGGGAGCACAGATACGCAGTATTTT. Translated: CASSGIAGAGSTDTQYF.

The chain couples TRBV2 to TRBJ2-1; D ambiguous. V was pared by 8 bases and J by 1 base, with 15 bases between. In germline, CDR1 is SNHLY, CDR2 FYNNEI. The CDR3 contains 15 residues. CDR3 nucleotide sequence: TGTGCCAGCCGAACTCAATTTGGTTCCTACAATGAGCAGTTCTTC. Translation gives CASRTQFGSYNEQFF.

This chain uses TRBV2 with TRBJ2-7, with D perhaps TRBD1 (7 bases). The germline V and J ends were trimmed by 5 bases and 4 bases, with 18 bases remaining between them. Germline V gene sequence: CDR1 SNHLY, CDR2 FYNNEI. The CDR3 has 15 amino acids. The CDR3 sequence is CASSSRQGRGYEQYF. CDR3 nucleotide sequence: TGTGCCAGCAGTTCGCGACAGGGTCGGGGGTACGAGCAGTACTTC.

V is TRBV14 and J is TRBJ1-2; D call uncertain. There are 13 residues in the CDR3. V gave up 6 bases and J gave up 7 bases, with 15 bases separating them. Per the germline V gene, CDR1 is SGHDN and CDR2 is FVKESK. The CDR3 loop reads CASSHNVLGGYTF. CDR3 sequence (DNA): TGTGCCAGCAGTCACAACGTACTCGGTGGCTACACCTTC.

This sequence joins TRBV11-2 and TRBJ2-7, with 11 bases matching TRBD2. Germline V gene sequence: CDR1 SGHAT, CDR2 FQNNGV. This CDR3 has 15 amino acids. J was trimmed by 2 bases and V by 5 bases; bases with no gene match: 5. The CDR3 loop is CASSQTSGNPYEQYF. For the CDR3, the DNA is TGTGCCAGCAGCCAGACTAGCGGGAATCCCTACGAGCAGTACTTC.

In its sample, this clone was seen once. The chain uses TRBV30 and TRBJ1-1; the D is unclear. CDR1 is GTSNPN, CDR2 SVGIG, per germline (reference sequence). There are 12 residues in the CDR3. The V end lost 7 bases, the J end lost 5 bases, and 14 bases lay between the germline ends. The chain's CDR3 is CASIWIGTEAFF. The CDR3 bases are TGTGCCTCCATCTGGATTGGGACTGAAGCTTTCTTT.

Turning to this clone: Different DNA sequences within this sample yield the same CDR3. The chain carries TRBV5-1 and TRBJ2-3; TRBD1 is a possible D gene (5 bases). Trimming left V 1 base short and J 0 bases short, with 9 bases between. The CDR3 length is 15 residues. The germline gives CDR1 SGHRS, CDR2 YFSETQ. CDR3 residues: CASSLRGLSTDTQYF. CDR3 nucleotides: TGCGCCAGCAGCTTGAGGGGATTAAGCACAGATACGCAGTATTTT.

The chain links TRBV11-2 to TRBJ1-1; TRBD1 is a possible D gene (6 bases). From germline, CDR1 is SGHAT and CDR2 FQNNGV. CDR3 length: 16 residues. Trimming took 1 base from V and 8 from J, leaving 20 bases between them. The CDR3 sequence: CASSLGPNREGREAFF. CDR3 nucleotide sequence: TGTGCCAGCAGCTTAGGGCCGAACAGGGAGGGGAGAGAAGCTTTCTTT.

This clone occurred once. The chain combines TRBV28 with TRBJ2-7; a possible D gene is TRBD1 (5 bases). The CDR3 loop spans 14 amino acids. Germline assignment: CDR1 MDHEN and CDR2 SYDVKM. Trimming took off 4 bases at V and 6 bases at J, with 16 bases between the two ends. The CDR3 DNA follows: TGTGCCAGCAGTTCACGACAGTACTCGGGCGAGCAGTACTTC. Translation gives CASSSRQYSGEQYF.

This chain joins TRBV5-8 and TRBJ2-3; 7 bases map to TRBD2. The length of the CDR3 is 15 residues. CDR1 and CDR2 (germline): SGHTS, YDEGEE. Trimming at V came to 4 bases and at J to 4 bases, leaving 9 bases not matched to a gene. CDR3 in amino acids: CASSGRVSAADTQYF. The CDR3 region has the DNA TGTGCCAGCAGCGGGAGGGTCTCTGCGGCAGATACGCAGTATTTT.

This clone came up a few times. The chain carries TRBV10-3 and TRBJ1-5, with a weak D call TRBD1 (6 bases). The CDR3 sequence is 19 residues long. Germline CDR1 reads ENHRY; CDR2 reads SYGVKD. V lost 0 bases and J 5 bases, leaving 23 bases between the germline ends. CDR3 in DNA: TGTGCCATCAGTGAGTCTTTGGGTGGCAGGGGCCTGAGATATCAGCCCCAGCATTTT. Encoded protein: CAISESLGGRGLRYQPQHF.

The chain is built from TRBV6-1 and TRBJ1-6, with 8 bases matching TRBD1. The CDR3 extends over 15 amino acids. Germline-derived CDR1 and CDR2 are MNHNS and SASEGT. V lost 5 bases to trimming and J lost 7 bases; unmatched junction nucleotides: 7. The CDR3 DNA follows: TGTGCCAGCAGTCTTCTCGACAGGGGCAATTCACCCCTCCACTTT. Translation gives CASSLLDRGNSPLHF.

The rearrangement links TRBV7-6 to TRBJ2-5; the D gene is possibly TRBD2 (6 bases). The length of the CDR3 is 12 residues. Trimming pared 5 bases from V and 5 bases from J, leaving 9 bases between. Germline CDR1 SGHVS, CDR2 FNYEAQ. CDR3 sequence (DNA): TGTGCCAGCAGCCCCCGGGGGGAGACCCAGTACTTC. Residues: CASSPRGETQYF.

The chain is built from TRBV6-2 or TRBV6-3 and TRBJ2-5; weak D call: TRBD2 (6 bases). In germline, CDR1 is MNHEY, CDR2 SVGEGT. V lost 5 bases to trimming and J lost 9 bases, with 28 bases between them. The CDR3 is 17 residues long. The CDR3 region is CASSRGGLALIRGPQYF. Here the CDR3 DNA reads TGTGCCAGCAGTAGGGGAGGTCTAGCCCTAATTAGGGGACCCCAGTACTTC.

J is TRBJ2-3 and V is TRBV24-1; 9 bases are a match to TRBD1. The CDR3 runs 18 residues. V shed 5 bases, J shed 2 bases, and the junction held 13 bases outside the gene matches. CDR1 and CDR2 from the germline V gene are KGHDR and SFDVKD. The CDR3 DNA reads TGTGCCACCAGTGTCGCCTATGGGACAGGGTTCGACACAGATACGCAGTATTTT. It codes for CATSVAYGTGFDTDTQYF.

The chain uses TRBV29-1 and TRBJ2-1, with 7 bases lining up with TRBD2. Looked up from germline, CDR1 is SQVTM and CDR2 is ANQGSEA. The J segment lost 5 bases and the V segment lost 0 bases, leaving 7 bases of the junction unmatched. The CDR3 is 15 residues long. Here the CDR3 reads CSVEEHGRRDNEQFF. In DNA form, the CDR3 reads TGCAGCGTTGAAGAACACGGGAGGAGGGACAATGAGCAGTTCTTC.

This clone is a singleton in its sample. The chain couples TRBV15 to TRBJ2-7, with D tentatively TRBD2 (6 bases). The germline V gene encodes CDR1 LNHNV and CDR2 YYDKDF (reference sequence). Trimming took 3 bases from V and 1 from J, leaving 22 bases between them. The CDR3 loop spans 18 amino acids. CDR3 sequence reads: CATSRGPSWGRRSYEQYF. DNA for the CDR3: TGTGCCACCAGCAGGGGTCCTTCTTGGGGGAGGAGGTCCTACGAGCAGTACTTC.

The V and J genes are TRBV9 and TRBJ1-2; D is ambiguous. Germline V lookup: CDR1 SGDLS, CDR2 YYNGEE. Deletions cut 4 bases from V and 4 bases from J, with 17 bases between. CDR3 length: 15 residues. Written as DNA, the CDR3 is TGTGCCAGCAGCTATGGACTCGAATTAGGCTATGGCTACACCTTC. Residues: CASSYGLELGYGYTF.

This clone appeared once. This chain joins TRBV10-1 and TRBJ2-5, with unresolved D. Trimming cost V 2 bases and J 5 bases, with 3 bases left between them. This CDR3 region has 11 residues. Germline V gives CDR1 WNHNN, CDR2 SYGVQD (reference sequence). CDR3 nucleotides: TGCGCCAGCAGTGAGGGGGAGACCCAGTACTTC. Translating gives CASSEGETQYF.

The rearrangement links TRBV7-6 to TRBJ2-3; TRBD1 matches at 10 bases. The germline V gene encodes CDR1 SGHVS and CDR2 FNYEAQ. The length of the CDR3 is 15 residues. V gave up 5 bases and J gave up 1 base; unmatched junction bases: 3. The CDR3 is CASSPGTGGTDTQYF. The CDR3 DNA reads as TGTGCCAGCAGCCCAGGGACAGGGGGCACAGATACGCAGTATTTT. The entire variable domain, with the rest obtained from reference TRBV7-6 and TRBJ2-3, is as follows: GAGVSQSPRYKVTKRGQDVALRCDPISGHVSLYWYRQALGQGPEFLTYFNYEAQQDKSGLPNDRFSAERPEGSISTLTIQRTEQRDSAMYRCASSPGTGGTDTQYFGPGTRLTVL.

The chain uses TRBV6-5 and TRBJ1-1; no definite D call. V was shortened by 0 bases and J by 0 bases, with 11 bases between the two germline ends. The CDR3 is made up of 16 amino acids. Germline lookup yields CDR1 MNHEY and CDR2 SVGAGI. The CDR3 DNA reads as TGTGCCAGCAGTTACTCGAAAGGCAGCTTGAACACTGAAGCTTTCTTT. Residues: CASSYSKGSLNTEAFF.

The chain carries TRBV28 and TRBJ1-6; maybe TRBD1 (5 bases). This CDR3 is 15 amino acids long. V lost 2 bases and J 9 bases, leaving 14 bases between the germline ends. The germline V gene encodes CDR1 MDHEN and CDR2 SYDVKM. CDR3 coding DNA: TGTGCCAGCAGTTTAATGGGGGTTGGGGTTTCACCCCTCCACTTT. Encoded protein: CASSLMGVGVSPLHF.

The V gene is TRBV19, the J gene TRBJ2-7; TRBD2 agrees at 7 bases. The germline V gene encodes CDR1 LNHDA and CDR2 SQIVND (reference sequence). With 4 bases clipped from V and 4 bases from J, the junction kept 4 bases outside the gene matches. The CDR3 is made up of 13 amino acids. In DNA form, the CDR3 reads TGTGCCAGTAGTACGGGGGGACCTTACGAGCAGTACTTC. Protein product: CASSTGGPYEQYF.